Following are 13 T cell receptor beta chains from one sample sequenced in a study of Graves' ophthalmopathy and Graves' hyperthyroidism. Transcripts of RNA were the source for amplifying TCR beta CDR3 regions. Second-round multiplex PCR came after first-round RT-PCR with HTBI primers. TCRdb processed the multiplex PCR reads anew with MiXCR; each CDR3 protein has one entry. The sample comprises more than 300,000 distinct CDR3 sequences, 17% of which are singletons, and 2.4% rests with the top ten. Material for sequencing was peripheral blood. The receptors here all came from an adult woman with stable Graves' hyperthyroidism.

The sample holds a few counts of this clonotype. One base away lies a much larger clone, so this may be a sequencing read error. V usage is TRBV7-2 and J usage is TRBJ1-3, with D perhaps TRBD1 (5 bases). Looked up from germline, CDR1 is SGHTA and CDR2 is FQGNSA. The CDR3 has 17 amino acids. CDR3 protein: CASSLALGQGGGNAIYF. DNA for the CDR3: TGTGCCAGCAGCTTAGCTTTAGGGCAGGGTGGGGGAAACGCCATATATTTT.

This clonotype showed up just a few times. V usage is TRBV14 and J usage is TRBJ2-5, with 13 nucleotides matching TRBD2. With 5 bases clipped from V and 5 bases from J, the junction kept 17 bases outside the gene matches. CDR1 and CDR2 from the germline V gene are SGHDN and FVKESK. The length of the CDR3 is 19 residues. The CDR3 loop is CASSKPWATSGRARETQYF. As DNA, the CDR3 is TGTGCCAGCAGCAAGCCGTGGGCTACTAGCGGGAGGGCCAGGGAGACCCAGTACTTC.

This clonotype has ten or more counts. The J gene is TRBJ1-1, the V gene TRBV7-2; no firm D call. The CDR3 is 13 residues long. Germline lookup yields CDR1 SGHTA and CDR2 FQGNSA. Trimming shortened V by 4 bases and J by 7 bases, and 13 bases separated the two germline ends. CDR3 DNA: TGTGCCAGCAGCTATAACAGCCTTCTTGAAGCTTTCTTT. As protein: CASSYNSLLEAFF.

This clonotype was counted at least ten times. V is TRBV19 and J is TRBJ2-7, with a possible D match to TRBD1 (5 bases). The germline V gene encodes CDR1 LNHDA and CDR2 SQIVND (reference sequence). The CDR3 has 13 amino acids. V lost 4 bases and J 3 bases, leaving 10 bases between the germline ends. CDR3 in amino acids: CASSTRGHYEQYF. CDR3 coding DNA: TGTGCCAGTAGTACCCGTGGACACTACGAGCAGTACTTC.

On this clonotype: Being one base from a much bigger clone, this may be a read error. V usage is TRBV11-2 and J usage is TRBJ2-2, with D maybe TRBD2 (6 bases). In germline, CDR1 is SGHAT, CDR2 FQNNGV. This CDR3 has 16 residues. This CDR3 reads CASNPNGRQTGGELLF. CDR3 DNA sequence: TGTGCCAGCAACCCGAACGGACGGCAGACTGGCGGGGAGCTGTTGTTT. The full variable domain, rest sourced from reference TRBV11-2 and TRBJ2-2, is EAGVAQSPRYKIIEKRQSVAFWCNPISGHATLYWYQQILGQGPKLLIQFQNNGVVDDSQLPKDRFSAERLKGVDSTLKIQPAKLEDSAVYLCASNPNGRQTGGELLFGEGSRLTVL.

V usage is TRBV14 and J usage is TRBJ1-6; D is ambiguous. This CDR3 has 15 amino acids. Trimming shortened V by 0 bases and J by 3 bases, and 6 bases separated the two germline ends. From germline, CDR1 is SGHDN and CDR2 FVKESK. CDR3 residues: CASSQENSYNSPLHF. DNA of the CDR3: TGTGCCAGCAGCCAAGAGAACAGCTATAATTCACCCCTCCACTTT.

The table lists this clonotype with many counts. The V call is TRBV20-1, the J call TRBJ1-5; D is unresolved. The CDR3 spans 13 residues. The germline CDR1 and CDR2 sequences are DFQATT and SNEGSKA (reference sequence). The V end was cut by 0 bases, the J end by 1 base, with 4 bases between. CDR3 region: CSAREESNQPQHF. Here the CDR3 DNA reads TGCAGTGCTAGAGAGGAGAGCAATCAGCCCCAGCATTTT.

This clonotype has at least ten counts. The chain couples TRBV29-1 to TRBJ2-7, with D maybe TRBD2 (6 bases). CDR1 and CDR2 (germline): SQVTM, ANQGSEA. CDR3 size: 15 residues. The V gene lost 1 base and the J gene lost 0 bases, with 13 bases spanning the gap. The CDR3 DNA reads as TGCAGCGTTGAAGCGGGGACGGGGGACTCCTACGAGCAGTACTTC. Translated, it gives CSVEAGTGDSYEQYF.

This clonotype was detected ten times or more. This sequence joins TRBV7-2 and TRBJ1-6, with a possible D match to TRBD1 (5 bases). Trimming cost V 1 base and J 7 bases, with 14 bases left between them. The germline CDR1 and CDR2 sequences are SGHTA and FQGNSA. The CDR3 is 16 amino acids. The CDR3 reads CASSLEGPGRNSPLHF. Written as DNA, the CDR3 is TGTGCCAGCAGCTTAGAAGGTCCGGGGCGGAATTCACCCCTCCACTTT.

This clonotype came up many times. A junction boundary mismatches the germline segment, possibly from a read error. The CDR3 is CASSLFAESSYERYF. DNA of the CDR3: TGCGCCAGCAGCTTGTTCGCAGAGAGCTCCTACGAGCGGTACTTC. The chain combines TRBV5-1 with TRBJ2-7, with D hard to call. The germline V gene has CDR1 SGHRS and CDR2 YFSETQ. This CDR3 is built from 15 residues.

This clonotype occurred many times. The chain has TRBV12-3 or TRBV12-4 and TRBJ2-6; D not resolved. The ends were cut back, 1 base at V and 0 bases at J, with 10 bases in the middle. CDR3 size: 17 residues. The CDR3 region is CASSLGDRRSGANVLTF. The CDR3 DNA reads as TGTGCCAGCAGTTTAGGTGACCGCCGCTCTGGGGCCAACGTCCTGACTTTC.

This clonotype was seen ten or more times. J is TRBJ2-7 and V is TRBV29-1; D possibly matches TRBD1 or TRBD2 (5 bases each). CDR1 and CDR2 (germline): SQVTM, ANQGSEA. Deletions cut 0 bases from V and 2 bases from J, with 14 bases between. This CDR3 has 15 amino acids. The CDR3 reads CSVEDQLGATYEQYF. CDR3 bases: TGCAGCGTTGAAGATCAGCTCGGGGCAACCTACGAGCAGTACTTC.

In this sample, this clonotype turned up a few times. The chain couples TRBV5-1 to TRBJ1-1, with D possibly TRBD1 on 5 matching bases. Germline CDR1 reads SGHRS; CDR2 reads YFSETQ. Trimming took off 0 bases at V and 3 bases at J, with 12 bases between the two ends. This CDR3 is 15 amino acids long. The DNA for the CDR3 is TGCGCCAGCAGCTTGGTCGGCGGGGGAGACACTGAAGCTTTCTTT. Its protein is CASSLVGGGDTEAFF.